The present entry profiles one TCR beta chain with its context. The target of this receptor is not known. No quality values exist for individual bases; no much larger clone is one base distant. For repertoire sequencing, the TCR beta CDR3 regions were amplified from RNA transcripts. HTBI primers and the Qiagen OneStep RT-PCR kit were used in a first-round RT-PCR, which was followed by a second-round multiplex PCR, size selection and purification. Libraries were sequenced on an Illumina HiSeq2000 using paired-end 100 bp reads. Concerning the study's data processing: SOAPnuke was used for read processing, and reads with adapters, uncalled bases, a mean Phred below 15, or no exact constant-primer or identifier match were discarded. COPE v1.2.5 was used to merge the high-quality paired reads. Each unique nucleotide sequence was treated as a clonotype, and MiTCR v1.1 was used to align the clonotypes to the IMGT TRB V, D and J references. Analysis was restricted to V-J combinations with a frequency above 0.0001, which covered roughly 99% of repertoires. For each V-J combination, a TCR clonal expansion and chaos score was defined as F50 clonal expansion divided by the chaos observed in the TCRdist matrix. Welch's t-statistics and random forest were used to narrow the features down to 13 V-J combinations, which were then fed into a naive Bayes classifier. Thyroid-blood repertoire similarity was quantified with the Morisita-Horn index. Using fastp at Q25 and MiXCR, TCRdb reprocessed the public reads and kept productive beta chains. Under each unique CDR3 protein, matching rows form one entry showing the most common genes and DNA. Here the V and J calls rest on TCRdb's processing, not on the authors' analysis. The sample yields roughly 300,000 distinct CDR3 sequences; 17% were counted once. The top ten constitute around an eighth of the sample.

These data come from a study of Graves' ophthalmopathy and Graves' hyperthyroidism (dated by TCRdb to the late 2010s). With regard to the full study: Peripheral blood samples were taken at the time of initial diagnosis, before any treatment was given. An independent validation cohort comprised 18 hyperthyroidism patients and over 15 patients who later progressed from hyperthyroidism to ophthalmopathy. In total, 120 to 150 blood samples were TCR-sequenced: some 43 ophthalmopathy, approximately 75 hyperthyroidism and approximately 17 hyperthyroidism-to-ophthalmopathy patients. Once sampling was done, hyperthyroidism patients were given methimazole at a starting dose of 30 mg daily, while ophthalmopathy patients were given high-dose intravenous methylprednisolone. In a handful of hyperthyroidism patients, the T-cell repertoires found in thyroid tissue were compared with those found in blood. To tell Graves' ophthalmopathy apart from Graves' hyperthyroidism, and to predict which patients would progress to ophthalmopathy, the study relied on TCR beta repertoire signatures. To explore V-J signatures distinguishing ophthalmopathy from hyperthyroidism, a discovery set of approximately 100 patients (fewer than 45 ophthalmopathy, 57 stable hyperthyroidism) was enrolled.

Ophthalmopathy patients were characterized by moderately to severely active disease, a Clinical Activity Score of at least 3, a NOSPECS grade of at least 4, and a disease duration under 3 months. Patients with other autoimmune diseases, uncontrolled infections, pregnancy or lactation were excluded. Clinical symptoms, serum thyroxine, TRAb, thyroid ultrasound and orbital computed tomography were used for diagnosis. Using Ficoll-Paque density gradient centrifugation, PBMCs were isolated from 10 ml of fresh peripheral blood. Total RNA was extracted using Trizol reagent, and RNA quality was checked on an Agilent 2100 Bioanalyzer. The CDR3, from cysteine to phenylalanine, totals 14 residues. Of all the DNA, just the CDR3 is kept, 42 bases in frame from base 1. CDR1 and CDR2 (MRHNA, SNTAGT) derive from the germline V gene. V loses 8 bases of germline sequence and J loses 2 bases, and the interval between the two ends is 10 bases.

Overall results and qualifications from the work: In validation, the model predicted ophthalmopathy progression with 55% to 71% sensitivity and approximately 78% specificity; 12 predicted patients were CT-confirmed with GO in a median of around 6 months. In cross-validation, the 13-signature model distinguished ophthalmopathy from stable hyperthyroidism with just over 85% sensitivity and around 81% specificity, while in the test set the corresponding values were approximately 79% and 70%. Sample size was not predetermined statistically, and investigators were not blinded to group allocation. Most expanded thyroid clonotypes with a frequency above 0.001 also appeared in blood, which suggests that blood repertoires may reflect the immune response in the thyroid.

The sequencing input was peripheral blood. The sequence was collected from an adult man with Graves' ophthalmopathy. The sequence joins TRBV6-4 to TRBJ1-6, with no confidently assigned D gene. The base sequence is TGTGCCAGCTCGCTCGCGACCTATAATTCACCCCTCCACTTT. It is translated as CASSLATYNSPLHF.